This is a list of T cell receptor beta chains from one sample in a study of shared clonotypes between healthy human individuals. The table came from immunoSEQ multiplex PCR; TCRdb's copy has only in-frame clones and leaves some out. The repertoire includes about 990,000 clones, approximately 78% of them detected once, and roughly 0.55% sits in the top ten. The material sequenced was memory CD4+ T cells from PBMCs. The source of these receptors is a man between 18 and 35 years old in good health. Some clones in this sample may be carry-over from other donors' samples. Both conserved end residues are part of each CDR3. D genes are given only for firm matches. Part of the rows lack a size; the others show once, few, many or a class for expanded clones.

v_call: TRBV28; d_call: NA; clone_size: NA; j_call: TRBJ1-5; cdr3_nt: TGTGCCAGCAGTGCGGGGACCCTATTATATCAGCCCCAGCATTTT; cdr3_aa: CASSAGTLLYQPQHF
v_call: TRBV10-3; d_call: TRBD2; clone_size: NA; j_call: TRBJ2-1; cdr3_nt: TGTGCCATTAAACGGGACTACTCCTACAATGAGCAGTTCTTC; cdr3_aa: CAIKRDYSYNEQFF
v_call: TRBV19; d_call: TRBD1; clone_size: NA; j_call: TRBJ1-2; cdr3_nt: TGTGCCAGTAGCGGGAGTGGTGACAGGGGGCGAGGCTACACCTTC; cdr3_aa: CASSGSGDRGRGYTF
v_call: TRBV5-5; d_call: NA; clone_size: NA; j_call: TRBJ1-5; cdr3_nt: TGTGCCAGCAGCCTGACCTGGGGGCCGGGCAATCAGCCCCAGCATTTT; cdr3_aa: CASSLTWGPGNQPQHF
v_call: TRBV7-6; d_call: NA; clone_size: NA; j_call: TRBJ2-2; cdr3_nt: TGTGCCAGCAGTCTTTTGTTTGGGGAGCTGTTTTTT; cdr3_aa: CASSLLFGELFF
v_call: TRBV18; d_call: TRBD2; clone_size: NA; j_call: TRBJ2-3; cdr3_nt: TGTGCCAGCTCGGGCCAAACTAGCGGGAAGGGTAATACGCAGTATTTT; cdr3_aa: CASSGQTSGKGNTQYF
v_call: TRBV9; d_call: NA; clone_size: NA; j_call: TRBJ2-5; cdr3_nt: TGTGCCAGCAGCCGGCAGACAGTTGGAGGAGAGACCCAGTACTTC; cdr3_aa: CASSRQTVGGETQYF
v_call: TRBV7-3; d_call: NA; clone_size: few; j_call: TRBJ1-1; cdr3_nt: TGTGCCAGCAGCTTATTAAGGAACACTGAAGCTTTCTTT; cdr3_aa: CASSLLRNTEAFF
v_call: TRBV28; d_call: NA; clone_size: few; j_call: TRBJ2-3; cdr3_nt: TGTGCCAGCAGTGCCATTAGTACAGGGACAGATACGCAGTATTTT; cdr3_aa: CASSAISTGTDTQYF
v_call: TRBV10-3; d_call: NA; clone_size: NA; j_call: TRBJ2-5; cdr3_nt: TGTGCCATCAGTGACCCGACAGGTGGGGAGCAGTACTTC; cdr3_aa: CAISDPTGGEQYF
v_call: TRBV2; d_call: TRBD1; clone_size: NA; j_call: TRBJ1-5; cdr3_nt: TGTGCCAGCAGAAACAGGGGTTCCGGGCAGCCCCAGCATTTT; cdr3_aa: CASRNRGSGQPQHF
v_call: TRBV7-3; d_call: NA; clone_size: NA; j_call: TRBJ2-1; cdr3_nt: TGTGCCAGCAGCTTAAACCCCAATGAGCAGTTCTTC; cdr3_aa: CASSLNPNEQFF
v_call: TRBV18; d_call: NA; clone_size: NA; j_call: TRBJ1-5; cdr3_nt: TGTGCCAGCTCTGCCGGAGCAAATAGCAATCAGCCCCAGCATTTT; cdr3_aa: CASSAGANSNQPQHF
v_call: TRBV9; d_call: NA; clone_size: NA; j_call: TRBJ1-5; cdr3_nt: TGTGCCAGCAGCGTAAGTGGTCAGGACAATCAGCCCCAGCATTTT; cdr3_aa: CASSVSGQDNQPQHF
v_call: TRBV5-1; d_call: NA; clone_size: NA; j_call: TRBJ2-5; cdr3_nt: TGCGCCAGCAGGGAACGCCTGGGTGAGACCCAGTACTTC; cdr3_aa: CASRERLGETQYF
v_call: TRBV5-1; d_call: NA; clone_size: NA; j_call: TRBJ1-2; cdr3_nt: TGCGCCAGCAGCTTGGAGGTTAGGACAGCCTATGGCTACACCTTC; cdr3_aa: CASSLEVRTAYGYTF
v_call: TRBV6-6; d_call: NA; clone_size: NA; j_call: TRBJ1-5; cdr3_nt: TGTGCCAGCAGTTATCGAGAAACTCAGCCCCAGCATTTT; cdr3_aa: CASSYRETQPQHF
v_call: TRBV28; d_call: NA; clone_size: few; j_call: TRBJ1-5; cdr3_nt: TGTGCCAGCGGACCCGGCAGGGGGCCCCAGCATTTT; cdr3_aa: CASGPGRGPQHF
v_call: TRBV29-1; d_call: NA; clone_size: NA; j_call: TRBJ2-3; cdr3_nt: TGCAGCGTCATTAGCGCTGGGGGCACAGATACGCAGTATTTT; cdr3_aa: CSVISAGGTDTQYF
v_call: TRBV30; d_call: NA; clone_size: few; j_call: TRBJ2-7; cdr3_nt: TGTGCCTGGGGTCGACAGGCGCTTACCTACGAGCAGTACTTC; cdr3_aa: CAWGRQALTYEQYF
v_call: TRBV29-1; d_call: NA; clone_size: few; j_call: TRBJ2-3; cdr3_nt: TGCAGCGGGCATACAGATACGCAGTATTTT; cdr3_aa: CSGHTDTQYF
v_call: TRBV7-8; d_call: TRBD2; clone_size: NA; j_call: TRBJ2-3; cdr3_nt: TGTGCCAGCAGCCTACTAATAGCGGGGGAAGGGGATACGCAGTATTTT; cdr3_aa: CASSLLIAGEGDTQYF
v_call: TRBV7-9; d_call: TRBD1; clone_size: NA; j_call: TRBJ2-5; cdr3_nt: TGTGCCAGCAGCTTAAGACAGGGGAGAGTAGAGACCCAGTACTTC; cdr3_aa: CASSLRQGRVETQYF
v_call: TRBV6-5; d_call: TRBD1; clone_size: NA; j_call: TRBJ2-7; cdr3_nt: TGTGCCAGCAGTTACCTCCTCCAGGGGGCATGGTACTTC; cdr3_aa: CASSYLLQGAWYF
v_call: TRBV9; d_call: TRBD2; clone_size: NA; j_call: TRBJ2-2; cdr3_nt: TGTGCCAGCAGGAAACTAGCGGGAGGAGGCGGGGAGCTGTTTTTT; cdr3_aa: CASRKLAGGGGELFF
v_call: TRBV5-6; d_call: NA; clone_size: many; j_call: TRBJ1-5; cdr3_nt: TGTGCCAGCAGCTCCCGGCGGGGTCAGCCCCAGCATTTT; cdr3_aa: CASSSRRGQPQHF
v_call: TRBV6-9; d_call: NA; clone_size: NA; j_call: TRBJ2-2; cdr3_nt: TGTGCCAGCCCACTCTTGAACACCGGGGAGCTGTTTTTT; cdr3_aa: CASPLLNTGELFF
v_call: TRBV7-9; d_call: NA; clone_size: NA; j_call: TRBJ1-6; cdr3_nt: TGTGCCAGCAGCTTAGACAGTCGCGGGCGGAATTCACCCCTCCACTTT; cdr3_aa: CASSLDSRGRNSPLHF
v_call: TRBV6-5; d_call: NA; clone_size: few; j_call: TRBJ1-2; cdr3_nt: TGTGCCAGCAGTTACGTGGGGGGCGACTATGGCTACACCTTC; cdr3_aa: CASSYVGGDYGYTF
v_call: TRBV25-1; d_call: TRBD1; clone_size: NA; j_call: TRBJ1-1; cdr3_nt: TGTGCCAGCAGTAACCGAGGGACAGCGAACACTGAAGCTTTCTTT; cdr3_aa: CASSNRGTANTEAFF
v_call: TRBV30; d_call: TRBD1; clone_size: NA; j_call: TRBJ2-3; cdr3_nt: TGTGCCTGGAGTGTTAAGGGGGCCGGAACAGATACGCAGTATTTT; cdr3_aa: CAWSVKGAGTDTQYF
v_call: TRBV18; d_call: TRBD1; clone_size: many; j_call: TRBJ1-1; cdr3_nt: TGTGCCAGCTCACCACCGGGACAGGGCTTGAACACTGAAGCTTTCTTT; cdr3_aa: CASSPPGQGLNTEAFF
v_call: TRBV19; d_call: TRBD1; clone_size: few; j_call: TRBJ1-5; cdr3_nt: TGTGCCAGTAGTACATTACAGGGGCGTCAGCCCCAGCATTTT; cdr3_aa: CASSTLQGRQPQHF
v_call: TRBV5-1; d_call: NA; clone_size: NA; j_call: TRBJ2-2; cdr3_nt: TGCGCCAGCAGCTTGTTAGAACTGCCAAACACCGGGGAGCTGTTTTTT; cdr3_aa: CASSLLELPNTGELFF
v_call: TRBV5-1; d_call: NA; clone_size: NA; j_call: TRBJ1-4; cdr3_nt: TGCGCCAGCAGGCTCGGGGCAGGTGAAAAACTGTTTTTT; cdr3_aa: CASRLGAGEKLFF
v_call: TRBV5-4; d_call: NA; clone_size: NA; j_call: TRBJ2-7; cdr3_nt: TGTGCCAGCAGCCCTGAACAGTCCTACGAGCAGTACTTC; cdr3_aa: CASSPEQSYEQYF
v_call: TRBV11-2; d_call: NA; clone_size: NA; j_call: TRBJ1-1; cdr3_nt: TGTGCCAGCAGCTTCAACCGGGACTCATACACTGAAGCTTTCTTT; cdr3_aa: CASSFNRDSYTEAFF
v_call: TRBV28; d_call: NA; clone_size: NA; j_call: TRBJ1-1; cdr3_nt: TGTGCCAGCAGTCCACTAGTAAATGAGTGGATGAACACTGAAGCTTTCTTT; cdr3_aa: CASSPLVNEWMNTEAFF
v_call: TRBV7-3; d_call: TRBD2; clone_size: NA; j_call: TRBJ2-7; cdr3_nt: TGTGCCAGCAGCCCCTCCGGGACTAGCGGGAGCCTCTCCGAGCAGTACTTC; cdr3_aa: CASSPSGTSGSLSEQYF